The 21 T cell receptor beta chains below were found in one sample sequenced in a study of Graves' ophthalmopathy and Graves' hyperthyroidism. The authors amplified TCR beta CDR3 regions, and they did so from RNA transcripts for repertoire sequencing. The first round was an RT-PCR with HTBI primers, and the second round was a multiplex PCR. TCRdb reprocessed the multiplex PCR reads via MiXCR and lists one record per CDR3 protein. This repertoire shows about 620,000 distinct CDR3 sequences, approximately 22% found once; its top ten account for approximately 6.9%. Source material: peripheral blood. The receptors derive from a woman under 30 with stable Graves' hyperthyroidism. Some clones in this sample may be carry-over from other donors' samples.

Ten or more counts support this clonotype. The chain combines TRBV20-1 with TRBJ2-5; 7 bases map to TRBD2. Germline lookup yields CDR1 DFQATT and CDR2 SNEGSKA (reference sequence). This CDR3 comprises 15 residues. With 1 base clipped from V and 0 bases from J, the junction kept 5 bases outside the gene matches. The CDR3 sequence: CSARGPSGNQETQYF. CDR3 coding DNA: TGCAGTGCTAGAGGTCCTAGCGGCAACCAAGAGACCCAGTACTTC.

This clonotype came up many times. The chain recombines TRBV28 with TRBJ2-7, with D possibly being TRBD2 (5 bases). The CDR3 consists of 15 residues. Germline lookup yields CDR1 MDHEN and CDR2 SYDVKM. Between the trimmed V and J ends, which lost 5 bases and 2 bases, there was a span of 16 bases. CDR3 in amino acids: CASSAAKARAYEQYF. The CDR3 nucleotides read TGTGCCAGCAGTGCTGCCAAGGCGCGGGCCTACGAGCAGTACTTC.

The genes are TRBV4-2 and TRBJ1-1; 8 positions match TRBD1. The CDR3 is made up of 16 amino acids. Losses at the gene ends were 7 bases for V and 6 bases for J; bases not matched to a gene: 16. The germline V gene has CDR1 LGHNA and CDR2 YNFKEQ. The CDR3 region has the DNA TGTGCCAGCAACCAGGGGGCGAATCCCCTTGGTTCTGAAGCTTTCTTT. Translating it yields CASNQGANPLGSEAFF.

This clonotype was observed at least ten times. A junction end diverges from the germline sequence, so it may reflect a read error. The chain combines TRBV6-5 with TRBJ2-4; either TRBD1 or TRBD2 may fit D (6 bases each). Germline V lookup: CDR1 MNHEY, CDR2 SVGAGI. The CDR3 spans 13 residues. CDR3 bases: TGTGCCAGCAGTTGGGGGGCCGAGGGCATTAAGTACTTC. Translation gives CASSWGAEGIKYF.

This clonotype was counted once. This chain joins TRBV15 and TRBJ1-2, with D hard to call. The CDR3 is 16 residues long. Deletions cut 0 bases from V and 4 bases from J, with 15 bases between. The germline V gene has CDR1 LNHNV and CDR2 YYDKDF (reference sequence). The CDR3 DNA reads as TGTGCCACCAGCAGAGATAACACGGGGTACGGCTATGGCTACACCTTC. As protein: CATSRDNTGYGYGYTF.

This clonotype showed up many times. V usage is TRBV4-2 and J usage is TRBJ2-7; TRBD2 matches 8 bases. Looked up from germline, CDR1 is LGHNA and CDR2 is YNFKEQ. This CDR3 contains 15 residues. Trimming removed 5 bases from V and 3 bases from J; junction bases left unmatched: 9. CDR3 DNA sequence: TGTGCCAGCAGCTCGCACCGGCGGGAGGACTACGAGCAGTACTTC. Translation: CASSSHRREDYEQYF.

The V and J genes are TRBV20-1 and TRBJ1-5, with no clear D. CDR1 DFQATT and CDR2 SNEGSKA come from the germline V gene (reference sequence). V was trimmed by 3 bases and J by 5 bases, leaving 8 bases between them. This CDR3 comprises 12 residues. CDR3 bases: TGCAGTGCTAGTTCACCCGATCAGCCCCAGCATTTT. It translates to CSASSPDQPQHF.

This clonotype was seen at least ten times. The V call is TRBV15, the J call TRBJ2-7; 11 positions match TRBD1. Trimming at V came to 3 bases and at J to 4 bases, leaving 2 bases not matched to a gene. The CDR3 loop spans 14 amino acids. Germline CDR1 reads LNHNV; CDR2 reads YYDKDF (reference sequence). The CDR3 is CATSRDRGLYEQYF. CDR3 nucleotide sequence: TGTGCCACCAGCAGGGACAGGGGGCTGTACGAGCAGTACTTC. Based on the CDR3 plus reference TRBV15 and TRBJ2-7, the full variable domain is DAMVIQNPRYQVTQFGKPVTLSCSQTLNHNVMYWYQQKSSQAPKLLFHYYDKDFNNEADTPDNFQSRRPNTSFCFLDIRSPGLGDTAMYLCATSRDRGLYEQYFGPGTRLTVT.

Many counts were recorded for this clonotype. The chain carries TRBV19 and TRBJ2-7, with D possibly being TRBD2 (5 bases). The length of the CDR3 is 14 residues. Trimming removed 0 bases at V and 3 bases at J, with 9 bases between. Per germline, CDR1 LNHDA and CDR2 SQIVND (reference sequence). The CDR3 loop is CASSIDFRGYEQYF. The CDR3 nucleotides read TGTGCCAGTAGTATAGACTTCCGGGGCTACGAGCAGTACTTC.

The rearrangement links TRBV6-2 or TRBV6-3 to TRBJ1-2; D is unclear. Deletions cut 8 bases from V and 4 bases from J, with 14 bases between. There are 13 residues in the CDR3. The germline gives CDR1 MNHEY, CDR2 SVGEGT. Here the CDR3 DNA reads TGTGCCAGCCGTTCCAAGGAGAGCTATGGCTACACCTTC. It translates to CASRSKESYGYTF.

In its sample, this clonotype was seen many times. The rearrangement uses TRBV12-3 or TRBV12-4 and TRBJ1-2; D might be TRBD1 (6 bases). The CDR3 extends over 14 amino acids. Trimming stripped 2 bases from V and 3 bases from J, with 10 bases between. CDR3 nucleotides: TGTGCCAGCAGTTTACCAGGGGCCGACTATGGCTACACCTTC. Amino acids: CASSLPGADYGYTF.

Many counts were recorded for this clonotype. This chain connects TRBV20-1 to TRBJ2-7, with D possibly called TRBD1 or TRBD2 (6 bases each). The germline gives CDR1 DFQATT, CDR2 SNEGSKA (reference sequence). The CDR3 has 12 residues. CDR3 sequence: CSTNRDSGEQYF. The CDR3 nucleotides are TGCAGCACAAACAGGGATAGCGGCGAGCAGTACTTC.

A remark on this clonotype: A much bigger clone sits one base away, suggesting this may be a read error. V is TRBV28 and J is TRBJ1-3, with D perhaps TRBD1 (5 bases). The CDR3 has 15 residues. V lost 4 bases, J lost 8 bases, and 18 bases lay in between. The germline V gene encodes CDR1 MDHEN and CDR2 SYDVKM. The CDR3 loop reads CASSSDSRAGDTIYF. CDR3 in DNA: TGTGCCAGCAGTTCCGACTCCAGGGCAGGAGACACCATATATTTT.

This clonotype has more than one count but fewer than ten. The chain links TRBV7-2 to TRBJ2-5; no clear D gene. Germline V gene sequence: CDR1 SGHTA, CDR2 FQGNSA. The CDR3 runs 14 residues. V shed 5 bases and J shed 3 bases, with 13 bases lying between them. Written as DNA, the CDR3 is TGTGCCAGCAGCCCCGGAAATGGTAAAGAGACCCAGTACTTC. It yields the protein CASSPGNGKETQYF.

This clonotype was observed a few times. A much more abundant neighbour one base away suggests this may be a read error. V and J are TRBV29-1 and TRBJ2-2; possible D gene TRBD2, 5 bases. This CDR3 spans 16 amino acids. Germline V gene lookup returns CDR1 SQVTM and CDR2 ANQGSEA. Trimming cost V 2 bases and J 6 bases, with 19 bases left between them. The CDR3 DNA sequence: TGCAGCGTTGAAAAAATGGGAGCAGTCGGCGCCGGGGAGCTGTTTTTT. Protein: CSVEKMGAVGAGELFF.

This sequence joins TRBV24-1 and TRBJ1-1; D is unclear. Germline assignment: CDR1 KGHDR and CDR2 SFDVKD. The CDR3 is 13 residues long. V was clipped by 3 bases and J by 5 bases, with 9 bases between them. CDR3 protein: CATSDPHETEAFF. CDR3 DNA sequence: TGTGCCACCAGTGATCCCCATGAAACTGAAGCTTTCTTT.

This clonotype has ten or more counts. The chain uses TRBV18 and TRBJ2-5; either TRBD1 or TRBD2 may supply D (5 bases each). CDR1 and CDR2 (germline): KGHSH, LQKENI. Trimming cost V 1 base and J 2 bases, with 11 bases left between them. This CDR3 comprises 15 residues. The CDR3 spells CASSPRAGSQETQYF. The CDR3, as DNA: TGTGCCAGCTCACCACGGGCAGGGAGTCAAGAGACCCAGTACTTC.

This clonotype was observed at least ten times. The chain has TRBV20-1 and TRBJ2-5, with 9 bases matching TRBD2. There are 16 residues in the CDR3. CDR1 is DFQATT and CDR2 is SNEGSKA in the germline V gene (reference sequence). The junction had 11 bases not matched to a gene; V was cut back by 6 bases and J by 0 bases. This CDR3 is CSAVDVSGGNQETQYF. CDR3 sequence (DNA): TGCAGTGCGGTCGACGTTAGCGGGGGAAACCAAGAGACCCAGTACTTC.

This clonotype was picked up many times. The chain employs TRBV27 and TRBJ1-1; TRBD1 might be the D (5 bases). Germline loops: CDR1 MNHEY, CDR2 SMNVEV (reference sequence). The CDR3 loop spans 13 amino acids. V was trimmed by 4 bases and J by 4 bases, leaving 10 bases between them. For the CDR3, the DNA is TGTGCCAGCAGTTCTCTAGGGGTCACTGAAGCTTTCTTT. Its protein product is CASSSLGVTEAFF.

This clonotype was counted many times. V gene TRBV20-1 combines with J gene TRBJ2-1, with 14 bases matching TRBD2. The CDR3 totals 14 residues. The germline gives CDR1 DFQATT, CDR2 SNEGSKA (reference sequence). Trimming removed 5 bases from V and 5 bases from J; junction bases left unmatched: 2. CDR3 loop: CSARLAGGDNEQFF. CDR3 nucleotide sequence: TGCAGTGCTCGACTAGCGGGAGGGGACAATGAGCAGTTCTTC.

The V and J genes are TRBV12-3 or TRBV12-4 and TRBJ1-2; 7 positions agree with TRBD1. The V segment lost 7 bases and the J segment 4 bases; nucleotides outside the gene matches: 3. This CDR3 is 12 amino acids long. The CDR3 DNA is TGTGCCAGCAAGGCAGGGGGCTATGGCTACACCTTC. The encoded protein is CASKAGGYGYTF.